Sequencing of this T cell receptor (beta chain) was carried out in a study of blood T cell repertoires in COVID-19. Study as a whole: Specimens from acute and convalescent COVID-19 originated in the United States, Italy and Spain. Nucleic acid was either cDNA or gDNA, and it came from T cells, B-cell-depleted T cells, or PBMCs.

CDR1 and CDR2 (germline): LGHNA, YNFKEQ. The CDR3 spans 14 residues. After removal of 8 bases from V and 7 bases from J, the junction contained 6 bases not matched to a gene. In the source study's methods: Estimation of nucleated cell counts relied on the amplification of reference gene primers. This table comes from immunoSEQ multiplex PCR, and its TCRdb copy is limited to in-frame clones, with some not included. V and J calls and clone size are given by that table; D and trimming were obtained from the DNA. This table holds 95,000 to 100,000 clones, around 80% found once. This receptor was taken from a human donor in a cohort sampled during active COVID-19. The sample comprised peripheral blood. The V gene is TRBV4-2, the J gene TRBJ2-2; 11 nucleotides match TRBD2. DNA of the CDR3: TGTGCCAGCCTTTCGGGGACTAGCGGCGGGGAGCTGTTTTTT. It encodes CASLSGTSGGELFF.